The clone carrying this T cell receptor (beta chain) was seen a few times. Its antigen is not known. The sample comes from a study of CD8+ T cells in alopecia areata. Study-level information: A 6-month off-drug phase came after tofacitinib, which had lasted 6 to 18 months.

Treatment meaning: oral pan-JAK inhibitor, 5-10 mg twice daily. The authors extracted RNA and reverse transcribed it into cDNA as the sequencing template. Repertoires were generated with immunoSEQ multiplex PCR, while TCRdb's copy carries only in-frame clones and drops some. The sample yields roughly 190,000 clones, about three fifths seen once. Study-wide results and limits: Just one nonresponder means the tie between baseline CD8+ expansion and response stays uncertain. Tofacitinib did not eliminate many expanded lesional clones from scalp or blood.

This TCR was recovered from a human donor with alopecia areata. This sample comprised CD4+ T cells sorted from blood, obtained at roughly week 49, from a patient treated with tofacitinib.

This chain's CDR3 is CAIKQGYEQYF. The DNA for the CDR3 is TGTGCCATTAAACAGGGCTACGAGCAGTACTTC. The chain links TRBV10-3 to TRBJ2-7; D possibly corresponds to TRBD1 (6 bases). The V gene lost 9 bases and the J gene lost 3 bases, with 9 bases spanning the gap. This CDR3 has 11 amino acids. The germline CDR1 and CDR2 sequences are ENHRY and SYGVKD.